What follows are 10 T cell receptor beta chains derived from one specimen sequenced in a study of blood T cell repertoires in COVID-19. Sequenced by immunoSEQ multiplex PCR; TCRdb stores in-frame clones only, minus some. The sample holds about 220,000 clones, less than 85% seen once. Sequencing used peripheral blood. These receptors were obtained from a woman in her 70s with acute or convalescent COVID-19.

The chain combines TRBV7-2 with TRBJ2-2, with D possibly TRBD2 on 6 matching bases. Germline-derived CDR1 and CDR2 are SGHTA and FQGNSA. This CDR3 has 15 residues. Trimming removed 3 bases from V and 7 bases from J, with 15 bases in between. Here the CDR3 reads CASSFSLMGGGELFF. The CDR3, as DNA: TGTGCCAGCAGCTTCTCCCTTATGGGGGGCGGGGAGCTGTTTTTT.

This chain connects TRBV10-3 to TRBJ2-3; D is unresolved. Trimming stripped 11 bases from V and 6 bases from J, with 9 bases between. Germline V gene sequence: CDR1 ENHRY, CDR2 SYGVKD. This CDR3 is 10 amino acids long. As DNA, the CDR3 is TGTGCCTCGGGTCAGGATACGCAGTATTTT. Amino acids: CASGQDTQYF.

There are a few counts of this clone. The rearrangement links TRBV2 to TRBJ2-3; D not resolved. CDR1 SNHLY and CDR2 FYNNEI come from the germline V gene. With 3 bases removed from V and 3 bases from J, the gap between germline ends came to 10 bases. The CDR3 has 14 amino acids. The CDR3 nucleotides read TGTGCCAGCAGTGACGGTCTTTTGACAGATACGCAGTATTTT. Protein: CASSDGLLTDTQYF.

This chain uses TRBV5-1 with TRBJ2-3; D possibly corresponds to TRBD1 (5 bases). The length of the CDR3 is 14 residues. Trimming pared 2 bases from V and 3 bases from J, leaving 10 bases between. Germline V gives CDR1 SGHRS, CDR2 YFSETQ. CDR3 amino acids: CASSFGRGTDTQYF. CDR3 DNA: TGCGCCAGCAGCTTTGGTAGGGGTACAGATACGCAGTATTTT.

This clone was seen only once. This rearrangement joins TRBV18 to TRBJ2-1; D is possibly TRBD1 (5 bases). CDR3 length equals 13 residues. The germline CDR1 and CDR2 sequences are KGHSH and LQKENI. Trimming stripped 3 bases from V and 11 bases from J, with 14 bases between. The CDR3 DNA reads TGTGCCAGCTCACCCAACGTACAGGCGAAGCAGTTCTTC. Its translation: CASSPNVQAKQFF.

V usage is TRBV5-1 and J usage is TRBJ1-2; TRBD1 matches 7 bases. Germline V gene sequence: CDR1 SGHRS, CDR2 YFSETQ. The CDR3 spans 16 residues. V dropped 0 bases and J dropped 3; count of bases not matched to a gene: 8. The chain's CDR3 is CASSLVPDDRDYGYTF. CDR3 DNA sequence: TGCGCCAGCAGCTTGGTACCGGATGACAGGGACTATGGCTACACCTTC.

The chain carries TRBV19 and TRBJ2-5, with D possibly TRBD1 on 6 matching bases. Germline-derived CDR1 and CDR2 are LNHDA and SQIVND (reference sequence). V was shortened by 5 bases and J by 2 bases, with 18 bases between the two germline ends. The CDR3 loop spans 16 amino acids. The CDR3: CASSYSTGPGQETQYF. The CDR3 nucleotides read TGTGCCAGTAGTTATTCTACAGGGCCGGGGCAAGAGACCCAGTACTTC.

The chain recombines TRBV2 with TRBJ1-2, with D unresolved. Germline V lookup: CDR1 SNHLY, CDR2 FYNNEI. Deletions cut 8 bases from V and 8 bases from J, with 15 bases between. This CDR3 contains 12 residues. CDR3 DNA: TGTGCCAGCTTACTAGGCTTTTTGGGCTACACCTTC. Its protein product is CASLLGFLGYTF.

Concerning this clone itself: A much larger clone is a single base away; this may be a read error. V usage is TRBV6-6 and J usage is TRBJ2-3; TRBD2 is a possible D gene (6 bases). This CDR3 comprises 13 residues. V lost 7 bases to trimming and J lost 1 base, with 9 bases between them. Germline CDR1 is MNHNY and CDR2 is SVGAGI (reference sequence). CDR3 sequence reads: CASIPGGTDTQYF. DNA for the CDR3: TGTGCCAGCATCCCGGGGGGCACAGATACGCAGTATTTT.

V gene TRBV19 combines with J gene TRBJ2-1; 7 nucleotides line up with TRBD1. Trimming at V came to 5 bases and at J to 5 bases, leaving 6 bases not matched to a gene. Germline CDR1 reads LNHDA; CDR2 reads SQIVND (reference sequence). There are 14 residues in the CDR3. CDR3 DNA sequence: TGTGCCAGTAGTCAGGGGGTCCACAACAATGAGCAGTTCTTC. This sequence encodes CASSQGVHNNEQFF.